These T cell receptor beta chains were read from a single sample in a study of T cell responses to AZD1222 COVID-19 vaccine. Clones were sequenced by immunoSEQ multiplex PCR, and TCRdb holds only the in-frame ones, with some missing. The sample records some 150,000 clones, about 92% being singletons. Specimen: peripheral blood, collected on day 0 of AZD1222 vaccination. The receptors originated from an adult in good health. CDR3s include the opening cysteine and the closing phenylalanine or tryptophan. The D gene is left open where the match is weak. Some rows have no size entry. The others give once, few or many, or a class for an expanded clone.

cdr3_aa: CASSELGTGKNNSPLHF; cdr3_nt: TGTGCCAGCAGTGAACTTGGGACAGGGAAAAATAATTCACCCCTCCACTTT; d_call: TRBD1; j_call: TRBJ1-6; clone_size: once; v_call: TRBV25-1
cdr3_aa: CASSREPGGSDTQYF; cdr3_nt: TGTGCCAGCAGTAGGGAACCGGGAGGATCAGATACGCAGTATTTT; d_call: TRBD2; j_call: TRBJ2-3; clone_size: once; v_call: TRBV2
cdr3_aa: CASSSPGADTQYF; cdr3_nt: TGTGCCAGCAGCTCTCCGGGTGCGGATACGCAGTATTTT; d_call: NA; j_call: TRBJ2-3; clone_size: NA; v_call: TRBV5-6
cdr3_aa: CASSFRQTYNYGYTF; cdr3_nt: TGTGCCAGCAGCTTTAGACAGACATATAACTATGGCTACACCTTC; d_call: NA; j_call: TRBJ1-2; clone_size: NA; v_call: TRBV6-6
cdr3_aa: CASSSRTGTDTQYF; cdr3_nt: TGTGCCAGCAGCTCAAGGACAGGGACAGATACGCAGTATTTT; d_call: TRBD1; j_call: TRBJ2-3; clone_size: NA; v_call: TRBV7-3
cdr3_aa: CASSPRKPWAEAFF; cdr3_nt: TGCGCCAGCAGCCCCCGCAAACCCTGGGCTGAAGCTTTCTTT; d_call: NA; j_call: TRBJ1-1; clone_size: NA; v_call: TRBV23-1
cdr3_aa: CASRPETGTEAFF; cdr3_nt: TGTGCCAGCAGACCAGAGACAGGGACTGAAGCTTTCTTT; d_call: TRBD1; j_call: TRBJ1-1; clone_size: NA; v_call: TRBV2
cdr3_aa: CASSIMVIGPGEKLFF; cdr3_nt: TGTGCCAGTAGTATAATGGTTATCGGTCCGGGGGAAAAACTGTTTTTT; d_call: NA; j_call: TRBJ1-4; clone_size: NA; v_call: TRBV19
cdr3_aa: CASRQTGGGTDTQYF; cdr3_nt: TGTGCAAGTCGCCAGACAGGGGGAGGCACAGATACGCAGTATTTT; d_call: NA; j_call: TRBJ2-3; clone_size: NA; v_call: TRBV12-2
cdr3_aa: CASSLGQGRAFF; cdr3_nt: TGTGCCAGCAGTTTAGGACAGGGGCGGGCTTTCTTT; d_call: TRBD1; j_call: TRBJ1-1; clone_size: NA; v_call: TRBV6-5
cdr3_aa: CASRPPGAGNTEAFF; cdr3_nt: TGTGCCAGCAGACCCCCCGGGGCGGGGAACACTGAAGCTTTCTTT; d_call: NA; j_call: TRBJ1-1; clone_size: NA; v_call: TRBV27
cdr3_aa: CASSLGGAPSNSPLHF; cdr3_nt: TGTGCCAGCAGCTTAGGGGGGGCGCCGAGTAATTCACCCCTCCACTTT; d_call: NA; j_call: TRBJ1-6; clone_size: NA; v_call: TRBV11-3
cdr3_aa: CASGLVLSQYTGELFF; cdr3_nt: TGTGCTAGTGGTTTGGTCCTCTCCCAATACACCGGGGAGCTGTTTTTT; d_call: NA; j_call: TRBJ2-2; clone_size: NA; v_call: TRBV12-5
cdr3_aa: CASSVNARGQNTEAFF; cdr3_nt: TGTGCCAGCAGCGTAAATGCGCGGGGTCAGAACACTGAAGCTTTCTTT; d_call: NA; j_call: TRBJ1-1; clone_size: NA; v_call: TRBV9
cdr3_aa: CASSLGQEAFF; cdr3_nt: TGTGCCAGCAGTTTAGGGCAGGAAGCTTTCTTT; d_call: NA; j_call: TRBJ1-1; clone_size: NA; v_call: TRBV12-3/TRBV12-4
cdr3_aa: CASSLRTGLGEEQYF; cdr3_nt: TGCGCCAGCAGCTTGCGGACAGGGCTAGGGGAAGAGCAGTACTTC; d_call: TRBD1; j_call: TRBJ2-7; clone_size: NA; v_call: TRBV5-1
cdr3_aa: CASSAGTGTDTQYF; cdr3_nt: TGTGCCAGCAGCGCCGGAACAGGGACAGATACGCAGTATTTT; d_call: NA; j_call: TRBJ2-3; clone_size: once; v_call: TRBV7-3
cdr3_aa: CAWKGQGGGGYTF; cdr3_nt: TGTGCCTGGAAAGGACAGGGCGGCGGTGGCTACACCTTC; d_call: TRBD1; j_call: TRBJ1-2; clone_size: NA; v_call: TRBV30
cdr3_aa: CASSLGGHPGSNQPQHF; cdr3_nt: TGTGCCAGCAGCTTAGGAGGGCACCCGGGGAGCAATCAGCCCCAGCATTTT; d_call: NA; j_call: TRBJ1-5; clone_size: NA; v_call: TRBV7-6
cdr3_aa: CASSFRDRIPDGYTF; cdr3_nt: TGTGCCAGCAGCTTCCGAGACAGGATACCTGATGGCTACACCTTC; d_call: NA; j_call: TRBJ1-2; clone_size: NA; v_call: TRBV7-9
cdr3_aa: CASSLSSGNYNEQFF; cdr3_nt: TGCGCCAGCAGCTTGTCTAGCGGGAACTACAATGAGCAGTTCTTC; d_call: TRBD2; j_call: TRBJ2-1; clone_size: NA; v_call: TRBV5-1
cdr3_aa: CASSLSGEFRATEAFF; cdr3_nt: TGTGCCAGCAGCTTGTCAGGGGAATTTCGGGCCACTGAAGCTTTCTTT; d_call: NA; j_call: TRBJ1-1; clone_size: NA; v_call: TRBV5-6
cdr3_aa: CASSQELRSTDTQYF; cdr3_nt: TGTGCCAGCAGCCAAGAATTACGGAGCACAGATACGCAGTATTTT; d_call: NA; j_call: TRBJ2-3; clone_size: NA; v_call: TRBV3-1/TRBV3-2
cdr3_aa: CASSLETGGRSPLHF; cdr3_nt: TGTGCCAGCAGCTTAGAGACAGGGGGGCGCTCACCCCTCCACTTT; d_call: TRBD1; j_call: TRBJ1-6; clone_size: once; v_call: TRBV7-9
cdr3_aa: CASSLGQGGNSPLHF; cdr3_nt: TGTGCCAGCAGCCTGGGACAGGGAGGGAATTCACCCCTCCACTTT; d_call: TRBD1; j_call: TRBJ1-6; clone_size: NA; v_call: TRBV2
cdr3_aa: CASSLAGYTEAFF; cdr3_nt: TGTGCCAGCAGCTTAGCGGGGTACACTGAAGCTTTCTTT; d_call: NA; j_call: TRBJ1-1; clone_size: NA; v_call: TRBV7-9
cdr3_aa: CAWSRGGGPYNEQFF; cdr3_nt: TGTGCCTGGAGTCGAGGCGGGGGGCCCTACAATGAGCAGTTCTTC; d_call: TRBD2; j_call: TRBJ2-1; clone_size: NA; v_call: TRBV30
cdr3_aa: CASSDRPKDNSPLHF; cdr3_nt: TGTGCCAGTAGTGACCGCCCGAAGGATAATTCACCCCTCCACTTT; d_call: NA; j_call: TRBJ1-6; clone_size: NA; v_call: TRBV19
cdr3_aa: CASSYSPGADGYTF; cdr3_nt: TGTGCCAGCAGTTACTCGCCGGGGGCGGATGGCTACACCTTC; d_call: NA; j_call: TRBJ1-2; clone_size: NA; v_call: TRBV6-6
cdr3_aa: CASSHETGRTSGANVLTF; cdr3_nt: TGTGCCAGCAGCCACGAGACAGGGAGGACGTCTGGGGCCAACGTCCTGACTTTC; d_call: NA; j_call: TRBJ2-6; clone_size: NA; v_call: TRBV14
cdr3_aa: CASSLVVYQAMDEQFF; cdr3_nt: TGTGCCAGCAGCTTAGTCGTGTATCAAGCCATGGATGAGCAGTTCTTC; d_call: NA; j_call: TRBJ2-1; clone_size: NA; v_call: TRBV7-9
cdr3_aa: CASNRESDTQYF; cdr3_nt: TGTGCCAGCAATCGTGAATCAGATACGCAGTATTTT; d_call: NA; j_call: TRBJ2-3; clone_size: once; v_call: TRBV2
cdr3_aa: CASSLEGDGTQYF; cdr3_nt: TGTGCCAGCAGCTTAGAGGGGGATGGGACCCAGTACTTC; d_call: NA; j_call: TRBJ2-5; clone_size: NA; v_call: TRBV7-9
cdr3_aa: CASGLEAGLEQFF; cdr3_nt: TGTGCTAGTGGTTTGGAGGCGGGCCTAGAGCAGTTCTTC; d_call: NA; j_call: TRBJ2-1; clone_size: NA; v_call: TRBV12-5
cdr3_aa: CASSLEGRGNTIYF; cdr3_nt: TGTGCCAGCAGCTTAGAAGGGAGAGGAAACACCATATATTTT; d_call: NA; j_call: TRBJ1-3; clone_size: NA; v_call: TRBV5-6
cdr3_aa: CASSTSAFYNEQFF; cdr3_nt: TGCGCCAGCAGCACTAGCGCCTTCTACAATGAGCAGTTCTTC; d_call: TRBD2; j_call: TRBJ2-1; clone_size: once; v_call: TRBV5-1
cdr3_aa: CASSPSGSSSNQPQHF; cdr3_nt: TGTGCCAGCTCACCCTCGGGGTCCTCGAGCAATCAGCCCCAGCATTTT; d_call: NA; j_call: TRBJ1-5; clone_size: NA; v_call: TRBV18
cdr3_aa: CASSRDQPNIEAFF; cdr3_nt: TGCGCCAGCAGCAGGGACCAGCCAAATATTGAGGCTTTCTTT; d_call: NA; j_call: TRBJ1-1; clone_size: NA; v_call: TRBV5-1
cdr3_aa: CASGLPGTQAGVYNEQFF; cdr3_nt: TGTGCTAGTGGTTTGCCAGGGACCCAAGCCGGGGTTTACAATGAGCAGTTCTTC; d_call: NA; j_call: TRBJ2-1; clone_size: NA; v_call: TRBV12-5
cdr3_aa: CASSDERIVNSPLHF; cdr3_nt: TGTGCCAGCAGTGATGAGAGAATTGTTAATTCACCCCTCCACTTT; d_call: NA; j_call: TRBJ1-6; clone_size: NA; v_call: TRBV2
cdr3_aa: CASSQDIAGGALYGYTF; cdr3_nt: TGCGCCAGCAGCCAAGATATTGCAGGCGGTGCCCTCTATGGCTACACCTTC; d_call: NA; j_call: TRBJ1-2; clone_size: NA; v_call: TRBV4-1
cdr3_aa: CASRSGQGDYTF; cdr3_nt: TGTGCCAGCAGGTCAGGACAGGGCGACTACACCTTC; d_call: TRBD1; j_call: TRBJ1-2; clone_size: NA; v_call: TRBV6-5
cdr3_aa: CASSPGELFF; cdr3_nt: TGTGCCAGCAGTCCCGGGGAGCTGTTTTTT; d_call: NA; j_call: TRBJ2-2; clone_size: NA; v_call: TRBV7-9
cdr3_aa: CASISGPDRSYGYTF; cdr3_nt: TGTGCCAGCATCTCAGGGCCCGACAGGAGCTATGGCTACACCTTC; d_call: NA; j_call: TRBJ1-2; clone_size: NA; v_call: TRBV5-6
cdr3_aa: CTSSQGGLGEETQYF; cdr3_nt: TGCACCAGCAGCCAAGGGGGCCTGGGGGAGGAGACCCAGTACTTC; d_call: NA; j_call: TRBJ2-5; clone_size: NA; v_call: TRBV1
cdr3_aa: CASSSVSSYNEQFF; cdr3_nt: TGTGCCAGCAGCTCGGTCAGCTCCTACAATGAGCAGTTCTTC; d_call: NA; j_call: TRBJ2-1; clone_size: NA; v_call: TRBV7-8
cdr3_aa: CASSVGTGNYGYTF; cdr3_nt: TGTGCCAGCAGTGTGGGGACAGGGAACTATGGCTACACCTTC; d_call: TRBD1; j_call: TRBJ1-2; clone_size: NA; v_call: TRBV6-6
cdr3_aa: CASLSDVYNEQFF; cdr3_nt: TGTGCCAGCCTGTCGGATGTGTACAATGAGCAGTTCTTC; d_call: NA; j_call: TRBJ2-1; clone_size: NA; v_call: TRBV2
cdr3_aa: CASRPDWMSGEQFF; cdr3_nt: TGTGCCAGCAGACCGGACTGGATGAGCGGTGAGCAGTTCTTC; d_call: NA; j_call: TRBJ2-1; clone_size: NA; v_call: TRBV2
cdr3_aa: CASSLSRTGAYEQYF; cdr3_nt: TGTGCCAGCAGTTTATCGAGGACAGGGGCCTACGAGCAGTACTTC; d_call: TRBD1; j_call: TRBJ2-7; clone_size: NA; v_call: TRBV27
cdr3_aa: CASSPRGRAGKETQYF; cdr3_nt: TGTGCCAGCTCACCACGGGGACGGGCTGGTAAAGAGACCCAGTACTTC; d_call: NA; j_call: TRBJ2-5; clone_size: once; v_call: TRBV18
cdr3_aa: CASSTRYGEQYF; cdr3_nt: TGTGCCAGCAGCACCCGCTATGGCGAGCAGTACTTC; d_call: NA; j_call: TRBJ2-7; clone_size: NA; v_call: TRBV7-2
cdr3_aa: CASTGNLRGPNQPQHF; cdr3_nt: TGTGCCAGTACGGGTAACCTGAGGGGACCCAATCAGCCCCAGCATTTT; d_call: NA; j_call: TRBJ1-5; clone_size: NA; v_call: TRBV19
cdr3_aa: CASSPRTSGKGELFF; cdr3_nt: TGTGCCAGCAGCCCCCGGACTAGCGGGAAAGGGGAGCTGTTTTTT; d_call: TRBD2; j_call: TRBJ2-2; clone_size: once; v_call: TRBV7-3
cdr3_aa: CASSGPKTFSGNTIYF; cdr3_nt: TGTGCCAGCAGTGGACCTAAAACGTTCTCTGGAAACACCATATATTTT; d_call: NA; j_call: TRBJ1-3; clone_size: NA; v_call: TRBV6-1